These 9 T cell receptor beta chains originate from one sample sequenced in a study of T cell repertoires in cytomegalovirus infection. For these receptors, no antigen is known. TCRdb itself ran the reads through MiXCR, one entry per CDR3 protein. The table lists approximately 70,000 distinct CDR3 sequences, around 20% of them singletons. The specimen comprised CD8+ T cells from cultured PBMCs, sampled from culture after CMV antigen stimulation. The receptor set was obtained from a human donor in good health (CMV status not recorded). Some clones in this sample may be carry-over from other donors' samples.

This rearrangement joins TRBV7-8 to TRBJ2-1; 11 nucleotides match TRBD1. Unmatched junction bases numbered 16, after V lost 5 bases and J lost 7 bases. CDR1 is SGHVS and CDR2 is FQNEAQ in the germline V gene. This CDR3 spans 18 amino acids. The CDR3 DNA sequence: TGTGCCAGCAGCAACGCCCAAAGATGGGACAGGGGGGCAAATGAGCAGTTCTTC. The encoded protein is CASSNAQRWDRGANEQFF.

The chain employs TRBV4-1 and TRBJ1-4; no clear D. Trimming took 0 bases from V and 3 from J, leaving 5 bases between them. CDR3 length: 14 amino acids. CDR1 is MGHRA and CDR2 is YSYEKL in the germline V gene. This CDR3 is CASSQERANEKLFF. The CDR3 region has the DNA TGCGCCAGCAGCCAAGAGAGGGCTAATGAAAAACTGTTTTTT.

V usage is TRBV7-8 and J usage is TRBJ1-5; tentatively, D is TRBD1 (6 bases). The CDR3 is made up of 15 amino acids. The V end lost 5 bases, the J end lost 3 bases, and 14 bases lay between the germline ends. CDR1 is SGHVS and CDR2 is FQNEAQ in the germline V gene. Here the CDR3 reads CASSPIGTLNQPQHF. The CDR3 DNA reads as TGTGCCAGCAGCCCCATTGGGACACTCAATCAGCCCCAGCATTTT.

This clonotype has just one count. This chain uses TRBV27 with TRBJ2-1, with D perhaps matching TRBD1 or TRBD2 (5 bases each). CDR1 and CDR2 (germline): MNHEY, SMNVEV (reference sequence). The CDR3 totals 14 residues. V lost 7 bases to trimming and J lost 0 bases, with 10 bases between them. CDR3 DNA sequence: TGTGCCAGCACCAAGGGGAGCTCCTACAATGAGCAGTTCTTC. Translation: CASTKGSSYNEQFF.

This clonotype showed up many times. The chain is built from TRBV12-3 or TRBV12-4 and TRBJ2-5, with 9 bases aligning to TRBD2. CDR3 length: 15 residues. V lost 7 bases, J lost 6 bases, and 12 bases stayed unmatched. The CDR3, as DNA: TGTGCCAGCACCCCAGCGGGGGGATATCAAAAGACCCAGTACTTC. Its protein product is CASTPAGGYQKTQYF.

The chain is built from TRBV7-9 and TRBJ1-4; 9 positions match TRBD1. Germline CDR1 SEHNR, CDR2 FQNEAQ (reference sequence). V dropped 4 bases and J dropped 8; count of bases not matched to a gene: 14. The CDR3 extends over 17 amino acids. The CDR3 bases are TGTGCCAGCAGCTCAGCCCGGGACAGGGAAGGGCAGGAAAAACTGTTTTTT. Protein sequence: CASSSARDREGQEKLFF. The variable domain in full, completed from reference TRBV7-9 and TRBJ1-4, reads DTGVSQNPRHKITKRGQNVTFRCDPISEHNRLYWYRQTLGQGPEFLTYFQNEAQLEKSRLLSDRFSAERPKGSFSTLEIQRTEQGDSAMYLCASSSARDREGQEKLFFGSGTQLSVL.

This clonotype was observed a handful of times. The chain employs TRBV2 and TRBJ2-3; no definite D call. This CDR3 comprises 16 residues. V lost 6 bases, J lost 0 bases, and 16 bases lay in between. Per the germline V gene, CDR1 is SNHLY and CDR2 is FYNNEI. CDR3 coding DNA: TGTGCCAGCAGAGTCCACGGAGCTACGAGCACAGATACGCAGTATTTT. It yields the protein CASRVHGATSTDTQYF.

The rearrangement uses TRBV12-3 or TRBV12-4 and TRBJ1-2; 9 positions agree with TRBD1. V dropped 7 bases and J dropped 6; count of bases not matched to a gene: 9. The CDR3 covers 14 residues. In nucleotides, the CDR3 is TGTGCCAGCAAACCGGGACAGGGCACGGATGGCTACACCTTC. Translating gives CASKPGQGTDGYTF.

This clonotype was seen more than once but under ten times. The J gene is TRBJ1-4, the V gene TRBV19; no definite D call. Germline CDR1 and CDR2: LNHDA and SQIVND (reference sequence). This CDR3 spans 13 amino acids. The V and J ends lost 7 bases and 7 bases respectively, with 13 bases between them. In DNA, the CDR3 is TGTGCCAGTATAAGGGCGGTTGGTGAAAAACTGTTTTTT. Residues: CASIRAVGEKLFF.